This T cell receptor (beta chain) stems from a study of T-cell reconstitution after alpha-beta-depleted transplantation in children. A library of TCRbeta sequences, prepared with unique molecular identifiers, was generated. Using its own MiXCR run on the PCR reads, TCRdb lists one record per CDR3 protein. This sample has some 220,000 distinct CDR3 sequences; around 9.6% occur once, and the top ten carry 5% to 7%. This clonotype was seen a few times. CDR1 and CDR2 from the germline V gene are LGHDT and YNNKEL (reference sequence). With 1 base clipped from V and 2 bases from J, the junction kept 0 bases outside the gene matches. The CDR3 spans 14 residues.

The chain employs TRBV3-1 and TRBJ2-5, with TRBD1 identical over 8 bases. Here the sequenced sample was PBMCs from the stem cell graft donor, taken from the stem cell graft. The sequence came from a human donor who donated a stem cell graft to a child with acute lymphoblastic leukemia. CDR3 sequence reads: CASSQGTGQETQYF. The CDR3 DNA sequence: TGTGCCAGCAGCCAAGGGACAGGGCAAGAGACCCAGTACTTC.